This entry describes one T cell receptor (beta chain). This entry comes from a study of technical replicates of blood from a few donors. V lost 3 bases, J lost 0 bases, and 8 bases lay in between. Germline V lookup: CDR1 SEHNR, CDR2 FQNEAQ (reference sequence). The CDR3 length is 15 residues. Clones were sequenced by immunoSEQ multiplex PCR, and TCRdb holds only the in-frame ones, with some missing. The table records fewer than 85,000 clones, roughly nine tenths of them present only once. Sequencing was done on a sample of PBMCs. The chain has TRBV7-9 and TRBJ1-4; possible D gene TRBD1, 5 bases. This receptor was obtained from a human donor in good health. Some clones in this sample may be carry-over from other donors' samples. The CDR3 DNA reads as TGTGCCAGCAGCTTCTCACAGGCAACTAATGAAAAACTGTTTTTT. Translating it yields CASSFSQATNEKLFF.